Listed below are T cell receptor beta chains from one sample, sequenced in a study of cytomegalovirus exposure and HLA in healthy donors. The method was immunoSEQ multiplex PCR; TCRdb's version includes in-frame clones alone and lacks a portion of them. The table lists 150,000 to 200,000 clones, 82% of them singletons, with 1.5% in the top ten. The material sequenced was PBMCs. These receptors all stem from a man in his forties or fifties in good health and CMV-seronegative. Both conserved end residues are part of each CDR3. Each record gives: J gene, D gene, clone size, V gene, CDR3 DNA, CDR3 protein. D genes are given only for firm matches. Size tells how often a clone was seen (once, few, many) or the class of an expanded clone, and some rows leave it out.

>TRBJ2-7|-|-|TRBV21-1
TGTGCCAGCAGCAGGCTCAGCTCACGACTTCTCAGCTCCTACGAGCAGTACTTC
CASSRLSSRLLSSYEQYF
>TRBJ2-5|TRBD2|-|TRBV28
TGTGCCAGCAGTAAAAGGGGGACTAGCGGGAGAGAGACCCAGTACTTC
CASSKRGTSGRETQYF
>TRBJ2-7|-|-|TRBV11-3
TGTGCCAGCAGCTTTTCACTTCCGAGCTCCTACGAGCAGTACTTC
CASSFSLPSSYEQYF
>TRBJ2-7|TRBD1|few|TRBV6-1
TGTGCCAGCACCCCGGGACAGGTCACCTACGAGCAGTACTTC
CASTPGQVTYEQYF
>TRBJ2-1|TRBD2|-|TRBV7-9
TGTGCCAGCAGCTTAGGTGGTAGCGGGAGCCACAATGAGCAGTTCTTC
CASSLGGSGSHNEQFF
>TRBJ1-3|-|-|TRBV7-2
TGTGCCAGCAGCTTACCACCCTCCGAGGCCATATATTTT
CASSLPPSEAIYF
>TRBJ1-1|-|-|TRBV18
TGTGCCAGCTCACCTAATACAGGGTCTGAAGCTTTCTTT
CASSPNTGSEAFF
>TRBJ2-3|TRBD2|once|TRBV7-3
TGTGCCAGCAGCTTAGGTCGTGAGCTAGCGGGAGTTGTAGGAGATACGCAGTATTTT
CASSLGRELAGVVGDTQYF
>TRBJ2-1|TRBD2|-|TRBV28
TGTGCCAGCCTCGGGACTAGCGGGAGGTTGGGTGAGCAGTTCTTC
CASLGTSGRLGEQFF
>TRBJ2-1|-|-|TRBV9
TGTGCCAGCAGCGTAGACTTCCGGGATGAGCAGTTCTTC
CASSVDFRDEQFF
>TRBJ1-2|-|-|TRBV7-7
TGTGCTAGCAGCCAGGACTTGGGGGGGGGCGCGGACTATGGCTACACCTTC
CASSQDLGGGADYGYTF
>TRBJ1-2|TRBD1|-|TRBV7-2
TGTGCCAGCAGCCCCGGACAGGGTGGCTACACCTTC
CASSPGQGGYTF
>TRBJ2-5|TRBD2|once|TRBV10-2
TGCGCCAGCAGCAATCAACTAGCGGGGGGGCTAGAGACCCAGTACTTC
CASSNQLAGGLETQYF
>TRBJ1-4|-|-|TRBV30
TGTGCCTGGTCTAGAAGCGAAAAACTGTTTTTT
CAWSRSEKLFF
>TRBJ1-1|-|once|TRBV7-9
TGTGCCAGCAGCTTAGGGACAGTCATGAACACTGAAGCTTTCTTT
CASSLGTVMNTEAFF
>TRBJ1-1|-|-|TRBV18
TGTGCCAGCTCACCTTCGGGAGGTGCCTATGAAGCTTTCTTT
CASSPSGGAYEAFF
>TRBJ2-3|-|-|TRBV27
TGTGCCAGCAGTTCCGGTCCAGGAGATACGCAGTATTTT
CASSSGPGDTQYF
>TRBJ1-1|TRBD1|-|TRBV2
TGTGCCAGCAGGGCGGACAGGGAACATACAGCTTTCTTT
CASRADREHTAFF
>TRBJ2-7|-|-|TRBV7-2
TGTGCCAGCAGCTACCGTACGGGAGAACACGAGCAGTACTTC
CASSYRTGEHEQYF